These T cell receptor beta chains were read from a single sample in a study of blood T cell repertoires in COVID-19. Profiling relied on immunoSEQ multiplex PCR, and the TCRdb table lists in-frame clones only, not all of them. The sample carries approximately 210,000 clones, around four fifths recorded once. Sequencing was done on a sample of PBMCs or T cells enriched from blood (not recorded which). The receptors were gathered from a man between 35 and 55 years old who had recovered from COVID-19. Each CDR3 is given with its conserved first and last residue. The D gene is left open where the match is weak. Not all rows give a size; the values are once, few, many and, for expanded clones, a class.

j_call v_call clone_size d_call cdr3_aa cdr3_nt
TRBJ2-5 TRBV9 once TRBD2 CASSVRREEGTQYF TGTGCCAGCAGCGTAAGGCGGGAGGAGGGTACCCAGTACTTC
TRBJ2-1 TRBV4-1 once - CASSQDPTGIYNEQFF TGCGCCAGCAGCCAAGATCCCACCGGGATATACAATGAGCAGTTCTTC
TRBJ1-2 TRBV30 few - CAWSVDRISSAYGYTF TGTGCCTGGAGTGTTGACAGGATCAGTTCGGCCTATGGCTACACCTTC
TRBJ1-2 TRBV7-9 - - CASSLAKGPYGYTF TGTGCCAGCAGCTTAGCCAAGGGGCCCTATGGCTACACCTTC
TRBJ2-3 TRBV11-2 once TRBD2 CASSRGNSGSTDTQYF TGTGCCAGCAGCCGTGGAAATAGCGGGAGCACAGATACGCAGTATTTT
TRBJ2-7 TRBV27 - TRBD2 CASSPGLAGTYEQYF TGTGCCAGCAGTCCGGGACTAGCGGGAACCTACGAGCAGTACTTC
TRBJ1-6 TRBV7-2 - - CASSPPVINSPLHF TGTGCCAGCAGCCCTCCCGTTATTAATTCACCCCTCCACTTT
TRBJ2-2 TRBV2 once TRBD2 CASSRKQTSGRANTGELFF TGTGCCAGCAGCCGCAAACAGACTAGCGGGAGGGCCAACACCGGGGAGCTGTTTTTT
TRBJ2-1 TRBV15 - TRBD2 CATVLAGGTNEQFF TGTGCCACCGTCCTAGCGGGAGGAACCAATGAGCAGTTCTTC
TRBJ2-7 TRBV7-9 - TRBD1 CASSDQGARREQYF TGTGCCAGCAGCGATCAGGGGGCTAGACGCGAGCAGTACTTC
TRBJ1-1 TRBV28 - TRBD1 CASSLWGQGAIGAFF TGTGCCAGCAGTTTATGGGGTCAGGGGGCGATTGGTGCTTTCTTT
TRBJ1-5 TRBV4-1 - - CASSQEGVQPQHF TGCGCCAGCAGCCAGGAAGGGGTCCAGCCCCAGCATTTT
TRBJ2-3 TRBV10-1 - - CASRAGGDADTQYF TGCGCCAGCAGGGCGGGCGGAGACGCAGATACGCAGTATTTT
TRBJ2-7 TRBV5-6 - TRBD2 CASSDLAGGYEQYF TGTGCCAGCAGCGATCTAGCGGGAGGGTACGAGCAGTACTTC
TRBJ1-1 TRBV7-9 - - CASSLGSARVGTEAFF TGTGCCAGCAGCTTAGGTTCGGCCAGGGTGGGCACTGAAGCTTTCTTT
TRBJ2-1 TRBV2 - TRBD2 CASRTGTSGFYNEQFF TGTGCCAGCAGGACCGGGACTAGCGGTTTCTACAATGAGCAGTTCTTC
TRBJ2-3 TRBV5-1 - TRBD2 CASSGGLAPDTQYF TGCGCCAGCAGCGGGGGACTAGCCCCAGATACGCAGTATTTT
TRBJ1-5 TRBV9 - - CASSPGVQAQPQHF TGTGCCAGCAGCCCAGGGGTACAGGCCCAGCCCCAGCATTTT
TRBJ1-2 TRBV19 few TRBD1 CASNKGALLYGYTF TGTGCCAGTAACAAGGGGGCGCTTCTCTATGGCTACACCTTC
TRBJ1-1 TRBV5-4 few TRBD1 CASSLEDRLAFF TGTGCCAGCAGCTTGGAGGACAGGTTGGCTTTCTTT
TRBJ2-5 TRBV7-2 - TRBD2 CASSTGTSLQETQYF TGTGCCAGCAGCACTGGGACTAGCCTCCAAGAGACCCAGTACTTC
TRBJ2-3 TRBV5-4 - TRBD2 CASSRTSGRAAGTDTQYF TGTGCCAGCAGCAGGACTAGCGGGAGGGCCGCGGGCACAGATACGCAGTATTTT